These 18 T cell receptor beta chains originate from one sample sequenced in a study of cytomegalovirus exposure and HLA in healthy donors. Use of 60 Vbeta and 13 Jbeta primers characterized the PCR. Assay used: immunoSEQ multiplex PCR; TCRdb lists only in-frame clones, some missing. Of roughly 60,000 clones in the sample, about four fifths are singletons; the top ten hold roughly 5.2%. The sequenced sample consisted of PBMCs. These receptors were obtained from a woman between 25 and 40 years old in good health and CMV-seronegative.

This clone was picked up a small number of times. The sample holds other DNA sequences that translate to the same CDR3. This sequence joins TRBV9 and TRBJ1-4, with TRBD1 as a possible D gene (6 bases). Trimming pared 4 bases from V and 6 bases from J, leaving 16 bases between. The CDR3 covers 15 residues. Germline assignment: CDR1 SGDLS and CDR2 YYNGEE. Written as DNA, the CDR3 is TGTGCCAGCAGCTCCGGAACAGGGCGTCATGAAAAACTGTTTTTT. The encoded protein is CASSSGTGRHEKLFF.

This clone was seen more than once but under ten times. The rearrangement joins TRBV2 to TRBJ2-7, with 11 bases aligning to TRBD2. The V gene's germline CDR1 is SNHLY and CDR2 FYNNEI. J lost 3 bases, V lost 3 bases, and 10 bases had no gene match. The CDR3 runs to 17 residues. CDR3 sequence (DNA): TGTGCCAGCAGTGAGCGACTAGCGGGGTTAGCCGTCTACGAGCAGTACGTC. Amino acids: CASSERLAGLAVYEQYV.

This clone has only one observation. The chain uses TRBV19 and TRBJ1-4; 7 bases match TRBD1. The CDR3 totals 15 residues. After removal of 10 bases from V and 1 base from J, the junction contained 9 bases not matched to a gene. Germline V gene lookup returns CDR1 LNHDA and CDR2 SQIVND (reference sequence). CDR3 sequence reads: CATRTTGVTNEKLFF. In nucleotides, the CDR3 is TGTGCCACCCGGACCACAGGGGTAACTAATGAAAAACTGTTTTTT.

The chain employs TRBV7-7 and TRBJ1-1; D uncertain. V dropped 3 bases and J dropped 3 bases, with 8 bases sitting between them. The length of the CDR3 is 13 residues. Germline V lookup: CDR1 SSHAT, CDR2 FNYEAQ (reference sequence). The CDR3 here is CASSFGPDTEAFF. CDR3 DNA: TGTGCCAGCAGCTTTGGTCCGGACACTGAAGCTTTCTTT.

V gene TRBV9 combines with J gene TRBJ1-2; maybe TRBD1 (5 bases). CDR1 is SGDLS and CDR2 is YYNGEE in the germline V gene. The CDR3 is 13 amino acids. Trimming removed 4 bases from V and 3 bases from J, with 10 bases in between. The CDR3 DNA is TGTGCCAGCAGCCTCAGGGTTGACTATGGCTACACCTTC. Translation gives CASSLRVDYGYTF.

The chain uses TRBV27 and TRBJ2-3, with D tentatively TRBD2 (5 bases). Trimming left V 1 base short and J 0 bases short, with 14 bases between. CDR3 length: 17 residues. CDR1 is MNHEY, CDR2 SMNVEV, per germline (reference sequence). CDR3 bases: TGTGCCAGCAGTTTATTGAAGGTGGGCGGGAGCACAGATACGCAGTATTTT. Translation gives CASSLLKVGGSTDTQYF.

This rearrangement joins TRBV6-5 to TRBJ2-7, with 8 positions matching TRBD1. V was pared by 5 bases and J by 5 bases, with 8 bases of the junction left unmatched. This CDR3 is built from 14 residues. Germline CDR1 MNHEY, CDR2 SVGAGI. CDR3 DNA sequence: TGTGCCAGCAGTGCGCGGACAGGGCGGGACGAGCAGTACTTC. The encoded protein is CASSARTGRDEQYF.

The V call is TRBV10-3, the J call TRBJ2-2, with 8 bases fitting TRBD2. Trimming at V came to 4 bases and at J to 0 bases, leaving 28 bases not matched to a gene. The V gene's germline CDR1 is ENHRY and CDR2 SYGVKD. This CDR3 has 24 residues. CDR3: CAISAGLTTGNRLAGGTNTGELFF. CDR3 bases: TGTGCCATCAGTGCCGGTTTAACTACAGGGAATCGCCTAGCGGGCGGAACGAACACCGGGGAGCTGTTTTTT.

This clone occurred a few times. V gene TRBV5-4 combines with J gene TRBJ2-7, with 13 bases fitting TRBD2. V lost 2 bases, J lost 4 bases, and 6 bases stayed unmatched. The CDR3 sequence is 16 residues long. Per the germline V gene, CDR1 is SGHNT and CDR2 is YYREEE (reference sequence). CDR3 amino acids: CASSFGGLAGSYEQYV. CDR3 sequence (DNA): TGTGCCAGCAGCTTCGGGGGACTAGCGGGATCATACGAGCAGTACGTC.

This clone was found once. The genes are TRBV29-1 and TRBJ2-6, with a tentative D call TRBD2 (6 bases). The ends were cut back, 0 bases at V and 1 base at J, with 10 bases in the middle. The CDR3 runs 16 residues. Germline values: CDR1 SQVTM, CDR2 ANQGSEA. Here the CDR3 DNA reads TGCAGCGTTGAAGATGGAGGGTTATCTGGGGCCAACGTCCTGACTTTC. Translation gives CSVEDGGLSGANVLTF.

The chain has TRBV4-2 and TRBJ2-5; 9 positions agree with TRBD2. The germline gives CDR1 LGHNA, CDR2 YNFKEQ. V was pared by 4 bases and J by 5 bases, with 5 bases of the junction left unmatched. This CDR3 contains 14 residues. The CDR3 DNA is TGTGCCAGCAGCCCAGGACTAGCGTGGGAGACCCAGTACTTC. Its translation: CASSPGLAWETQYF.

The J gene is TRBJ2-7, the V gene TRBV2, with TRBD2 identical over 10 bases. The CDR3 has 15 amino acids. CDR1 is SNHLY and CDR2 is FYNNEI in the germline V gene. The V gene end was trimmed by 5 bases and the J gene end by 3 bases; junction bases not matched to a gene: 7. In nucleotides, the CDR3 is TGTGCCAGCAGTAAAGGACTAGCGGAGTTCTACGAGCAGTACTTC. Its translation: CASSKGLAEFYEQYF.

In this sample, this clone turned up a few times. The rearrangement links TRBV29-1 to TRBJ2-3; tentatively, D is TRBD2 (6 bases). There are 14 residues in the CDR3. From germline, CDR1 is SQVTM and CDR2 ANQGSEA. V was clipped by 4 bases and J by 5 bases, with 16 bases between them. DNA for the CDR3: TGCAGCGTTGTCAAGGGCGCCGGGGGAGATACGCAGTATTTT. Protein sequence: CSVVKGAGGDTQYF.

This clone was observed a few times. The V gene is TRBV6-1, the J gene TRBJ2-6; D uncertain. The CDR3 is made up of 13 amino acids. The V end was cut by 6 bases, the J end by 0 bases, with 3 bases between. CDR1 is MNHNS and CDR2 is SASEGT in the germline V gene. The CDR3 sequence is CASSNSGANVLTF. CDR3 sequence (DNA): TGTGCCAGCAGCAACTCTGGGGCCAACGTCCTGACTTTC.

This clone was seen only a few times. The chain links TRBV28 to TRBJ2-7, with TRBD1 identical over 9 bases. J was trimmed by 4 bases and V by 5 bases; bases with no gene match: 6. Germline V gene lookup returns CDR1 MDHEN and CDR2 SYDVKM. There are 14 residues in the CDR3. Written as DNA, the CDR3 is TGTGCCAGCAGTGGGACAGGGAACAGTTACGAGCAGTACTTC. It codes for CASSGTGNSYEQYF.

This chain joins TRBV9 and TRBJ2-1; tentative D call: TRBD2 (6 bases). Trimming cost V 0 bases and J 0 bases, with 7 bases left between them. The CDR3 is 15 amino acids. Germline loops: CDR1 SGDLS, CDR2 YYNGEE. CDR3 amino acids: CASSVVDYSYNEQFF. In nucleotides, the CDR3 is TGTGCCAGCAGCGTAGTGGACTACTCCTACAATGAGCAGTTCTTC.

CDR3 protein: CASSDPQAGSGNTIYF. CDR3 coding DNA: TGTGCCAGCAGTGATCCCCAGGCCGGCTCTGGAAACACCATATATTTT. The chain links TRBV2 to TRBJ1-3; D unresolved. From germline, CDR1 is SNHLY and CDR2 FYNNEI. V was cut by 3 bases and J by 0 bases, with 12 bases left in between. The CDR3 has 16 amino acids.

This chain uses TRBV19 with TRBJ2-3; 8 bases are a match to TRBD1. CDR1 and CDR2 (germline): LNHDA, SQIVND (reference sequence). There are 16 residues in the CDR3. The V and J ends lost 5 bases and 2 bases, in that order; junction bases with no gene match: 9. The CDR3 region is CASSPRTGSYTDTQYF. The CDR3, as DNA: TGTGCCAGTAGTCCCCGGACAGGGAGTTACACAGATACGCAGTATTTT. Supplemented by reference TRBV19 and TRBJ2-3, the full variable domain reads DGGITQSPKYLFRKEGQNVTLSCEQNLNHDAMYWYRQDPGQGLRLIYYSQIVNDFQKGDIAEGYSVSREKKESFPLTVTSAQKNPTAFYLCASSPRTGSYTDTQYFGPGTRLTVL.